A single sample is the source of the 29 T cell receptor beta chains below, sequenced in a study of CD8 T cells in Susac syndrome. When the RNA was reverse transcribed, random hexamers were used with an input of about 0.5 to 1 ug. One entry per CDR3 protein, called by TCRdb with MiXCR from the immunoSEQ multiplex PCR reads. The sample includes some 200,000 distinct CDR3 sequences, roughly nine tenths of them seen just once. The source material was CD8+ T cells from PBMCs. Receptor source: a human donor with multiple sclerosis.

The chain employs TRBV28 and TRBJ2-1; maybe TRBD2 (5 bases). The CDR3 loop spans 14 amino acids. CDR1 and CDR2 from the germline V gene are MDHEN and SYDVKM. Trimming pared 8 bases from V and 1 base from J, leaving 12 bases between. The CDR3 protein is CASLAGGSYNEQFF. Written as DNA, the CDR3 is TGTGCCAGCCTAGCTGGCGGGTCCTACAATGAGCAGTTCTTC. Together with reference TRBV28 and TRBJ2-1, the CDR3 gives the full variable domain: DVKVTQSSRYLVKRTGEKVFLECVQDMDHENMFWYRQDPGLGLRLIYFSYDVKMKEKGDIPEGYSVSREKKERFSLILESASTNQTSMYLCASLAGGSYNEQFFGPGTRLTVL.

The chain carries TRBV2 and TRBJ1-1; D is perhaps TRBD1 (5 bases). Looked up from germline, CDR1 is SNHLY and CDR2 is FYNNEI. V gave up 7 bases and J gave up 7 bases, with 10 bases separating them. CDR3 size: 11 residues. CDR3 loop: CASTDSVEAFF. In nucleotides, the CDR3 is TGTGCCAGCACCGACAGCGTTGAAGCTTTCTTT. The full variable domain, its missing parts supplied by reference TRBV2 and TRBJ1-1, is EPEVTQTPSHQVTQMGQEVILRCVPISNHLYFYWYRQILGQKVEFLVSFYNNEISEKSEIFDDQFSVERPDGSNFTLKIRSTKLEDSAMYFCASTDSVEAFFGQGTRLTVV.

The chain couples TRBV19 to TRBJ2-1; D is uncertain. The CDR3 extends over 14 amino acids. Germline V gene sequence: CDR1 LNHDA, CDR2 SQIVND (reference sequence). Trimming cost V 0 bases and J 0 bases, with 3 bases left between them. CDR3 in amino acids: CASSIDRSYNEQFF. DNA of the CDR3: TGTGCCAGTAGTATAGATCGCTCCTACAATGAGCAGTTCTTC.

J is TRBJ2-7 and V is TRBV5-6; D is ambiguous. Germline values: CDR1 SGHDT, CDR2 YYEEEE. CDR3 length equals 13 residues. The V end lost 0 bases, the J end lost 3 bases, and 7 bases lay between the germline ends. The CDR3 DNA reads as TGTGCCAGCAGCTTGGTTGTCGGCTACGAGCAGTACTTC. It is translated as CASSLVVGYEQYF. The full variable domain, with the rest looked up from reference TRBV5-6 and TRBJ2-7, is DAGVTQSPTHLIKTRGQQVTLRCSPKSGHDTVSWYQQALGQGPQFIFQYYEEEERQRGNFPDRFSGHQFPNYSSELNVNALLLGDSALYLCASSLVVGYEQYFGPGTRLTVT.

The chain links TRBV27 to TRBJ1-1; TRBD1 aligns across 11 bases. This CDR3 is built from 14 residues. CDR1 is MNHEY and CDR2 is SMNVEV in the germline V gene (reference sequence). V dropped 4 bases and J dropped 7; count of bases not matched to a gene: 5. This CDR3 reads CASSSGQGAVEAFF. The DNA of the CDR3 is TGTGCCAGCAGTTCAGGACAGGGGGCGGTTGAAGCTTTCTTT.

This chain links TRBV29-1 with TRBJ2-1; the match to TRBD2 covers 10 bases. V trimming: 5 bases; J trimming: 0 bases; junction bases outside the gene matches: 7. Germline V gives CDR1 SQVTM, CDR2 ANQGSEA. This CDR3 is 16 amino acids long. CDR3: CSVFSGRLSSYNEQFF. The CDR3 DNA reads TGCAGCGTTTTTAGCGGGAGGCTTTCCTCCTACAATGAGCAGTTCTTC.

The V and J genes are TRBV9 and TRBJ2-2; D is possibly TRBD2 (6 bases). Per germline, CDR1 SGDLS and CDR2 YYNGEE. The V and J ends lost 2 bases and 4 bases respectively, with 15 bases between them. This CDR3 has 16 amino acids. CDR3 DNA: TGTGCCAGCAGCGTCAGGCTCCAGGGAGGCACCGGGGAGCTGTTTTTT. Translation: CASSVRLQGGTGELFF.

The chain recombines TRBV6-5 with TRBJ1-2, with a weak D call TRBD1 (6 bases). Between the trimmed V and J ends, which lost 0 bases and 5 bases, there was a span of 7 bases. Germline V gives CDR1 MNHEY, CDR2 SVGAGI. This CDR3 contains 13 residues. The CDR3 reads CASSYSTGYGYTF. In DNA form, the CDR3 reads TGTGCCAGCAGTTACTCGACAGGTTATGGCTACACCTTC.

The V and J genes are TRBV6-6 and TRBJ2-3; D gene unclear. The ends were cut back, 11 bases at V and 5 bases at J, with 11 bases in the middle. CDR3 length: 11 residues. Germline loops: CDR1 MNHNY, CDR2 SVGAGI (reference sequence). The CDR3 DNA reads TGTGCCGCCTCAAGGAGAGATACGCAGTATTTT. Amino acids: CAASRRDTQYF.

The rearrangement uses TRBV12-5 and TRBJ2-3; D perhaps matches TRBD2 (6 bases). Germline CDR1 reads LGHNT; CDR2 reads FRNRAP. V dropped 6 bases and J dropped 1 base, with 14 bases sitting between them. This CDR3 has 15 residues. The CDR3 nucleotides read TGTGCTAGTGGCTCCGGGAGTATCGGCACAGATACGCAGTATTTT. Its protein product is CASGSGSIGTDTQYF.

J is TRBJ1-1 and V is TRBV3-1, with D uncertain. Trimming left V 0 bases short and J 3 bases short, with 11 bases between. The CDR3 length is 15 residues. The germline gives CDR1 LGHDT, CDR2 YNNKEL (reference sequence). The CDR3 region is CASSQERDADTEAFF. Written as DNA, the CDR3 is TGTGCCAGCAGCCAAGAACGTGACGCGGACACTGAAGCTTTCTTT. The full variable domain, rest sourced from reference TRBV3-1 and TRBJ1-1, is DTAVSQTPKYLVTQMGNDKSIKCEQNLGHDTMYWYKQDSKKFLKIMFSYNNKELIINETVPNRFSPKSPDKAHLNLHINSLELGDSAVYFCASSQERDADTEAFFGQGTRLTVV.

The chain carries TRBV10-3 and TRBJ1-5, with 8 bases aligning to TRBD1. The CDR3 totals 13 residues. Germline V gives CDR1 ENHRY, CDR2 SYGVKD. V dropped 10 bases and J dropped 2; count of bases not matched to a gene: 4. The CDR3: CATLQGGNQPQHF. The CDR3 DNA sequence: TGTGCCACCTTACAGGGGGGCAATCAGCCCCAGCATTTT.

The CDR3 loop reads CASSTIQAAGGQETQYF. In DNA, the CDR3 is TGTGCCAGCAGCACCATCCAGGCGGCGGGAGGACAAGAGACCCAGTACTTC. The chain has TRBV4-2 and TRBJ2-5, with TRBD2 matching 8 bases. Losses at the gene ends were 5 bases for V and 2 bases for J; bases not matched to a gene: 13. This CDR3 has 17 amino acids. Looked up from germline, CDR1 is LGHNA and CDR2 is YNFKEQ.

Points on this clonotype: The junction does not match germline at one end; this may be a read error. The rearrangement links TRBV2 to TRBJ1-1; D call uncertain. Per the germline V gene, CDR1 is SNHLY and CDR2 is FYNNEI. The CDR3 length is 14 residues. The CDR3: CASSEGQYNTEAFF. CDR3 in DNA: TGTGCTAGCAGTGAAGGGCAGTACAACACTGAAGCTTTCTTT.

V gene TRBV12-3 or TRBV12-4 combines with J gene TRBJ2-7; TRBD2 agrees at 10 bases. This CDR3 spans 15 amino acids. Germline trimming cut 5 bases from V and 4 bases from J; bases unmatched to any gene: 8. The CDR3 loop is CASSPSGSYEYEQYF. The CDR3 DNA reads as TGTGCCAGCAGTCCTAGCGGGAGTTATGAGTACGAGCAGTACTTC.

The genes are TRBV7-9 and TRBJ2-5; D is ambiguous. This CDR3 has 11 amino acids. The germline V gene encodes CDR1 SEHNR and CDR2 FQNEAQ (reference sequence). Trimming stripped 7 bases from V and 5 bases from J, with 8 bases between. The CDR3: CASTEVETQYF. Here the CDR3 DNA reads TGTGCCAGCACTGAAGTGGAGACCCAGTACTTC.

V usage is TRBV5-1 and J usage is TRBJ2-7, with D maybe TRBD2 (5 bases). Between the trimmed V and J ends, which lost 4 bases and 3 bases, there was a span of 11 bases. Per germline, CDR1 SGHRS and CDR2 YFSETQ. The CDR3 sequence is 13 residues long. CDR3 nucleotide sequence: TGCGCCAGCAGCCTGACGGGGATCTACGAGCAGTACTTC. It is translated as CASSLTGIYEQYF. Based on the CDR3 plus reference TRBV5-1 and TRBJ2-7, the full variable domain is KAGVTQTPRYLIKTRGQQVTLSCSPISGHRSVSWYQQTPGQGLQFLFEYFSETQRNKGNFPGRFSGRQFSNSRSEMNVSTLELGDSALYLCASSLTGIYEQYFGPGTRLTVT.

The chain joins TRBV30 to TRBJ2-2; 13 nucleotides agree with TRBD2. The CDR3 runs to 18 residues. V dropped 3 bases and J dropped 1; count of bases not matched to a gene: 8. Germline-derived CDR1 and CDR2 are GTSNPN and SVGIG (reference sequence). The CDR3 is CAWSDWTSGGVNTGELFF. CDR3 bases: TGTGCCTGGAGCGATTGGACTAGCGGGGGCGTGAACACCGGGGAGCTGTTTTTT.

This clonotype was recorded once. The rearrangement links TRBV19 to TRBJ1-1; D is undetermined. The CDR3 contains 13 residues. In germline, CDR1 is LNHDA, CDR2 SQIVND (reference sequence). V was pared by 7 bases and J by 6 bases, with 15 bases between. The CDR3 DNA sequence: TGTGCCAGTAAAGAGACCAATGCCCCTGAAGCTTTCTTT. This gives the protein CASKETNAPEAFF.

The V gene is TRBV5-6, the J gene TRBJ2-7; no clear D gene. The germline V gene has CDR1 SGHDT and CDR2 YYEEEE. CDR3 length: 14 amino acids. Trimming removed 4 bases from V and 2 bases from J, with 13 bases in between. CDR3 amino acids: CASSPWGWTYEQYF. The DNA for the CDR3 is TGTGCCAGCAGCCCGTGGGGATGGACCTACGAGCAGTACTTC.

This clonotype was counted a single time. This chain links TRBV4-1 with TRBJ2-3; TRBD2 matches at 9 bases. Germline V gives CDR1 MGHRA, CDR2 YSYEKL. V shed 1 base, J shed 4 bases, and the junction held 9 bases outside the gene matches. CDR3 length equals 17 residues. The CDR3: CASSQGAAGGRADTQYF. CDR3 DNA: TGCGCCAGCAGCCAAGGAGCCGCGGGAGGGAGAGCAGATACGCAGTATTTT.

The V and J genes are TRBV29-1 and TRBJ2-7, with 11 positions matching TRBD1. CDR3 length: 13 residues. V lost 6 bases and J lost 2; bases outside the gene matches: 3. Germline-derived CDR1 and CDR2 are SQVTM and ANQGSEA. The CDR3 bases are TGCAGCGTCGGGACAGGGGGGGCCTACGAGCAGTACTTC. Amino acid sequence: CSVGTGGAYEQYF.

The chain couples TRBV10-1 to TRBJ1-1, with D unresolved. Trimming pared 3 bases from V and 8 bases from J, leaving 13 bases between. The CDR3 loop spans 13 amino acids. Germline V gene lookup returns CDR1 WNHNN and CDR2 SYGVQD (reference sequence). The CDR3 region has the DNA TGCGCCAGCAGTGACTCGGGTCCGGACGAAGCTTTCTTT. Protein sequence: CASSDSGPDEAFF.

The rearrangement joins TRBV6-5 to TRBJ1-6; tentatively, D is TRBD1 (6 bases). This CDR3 region has 14 residues. V gave up 10 bases and J gave up 9 bases, with 19 bases separating them. Germline V gene sequence: CDR1 MNHEY, CDR2 SVGAGI. The CDR3 sequence is CATRGTGMSSPLHF. The CDR3 nucleotides are TGTGCCACCCGCGGAACAGGGATGTCTTCACCCCTCCACTTT.

The gene calls are TRBV7-9 and TRBJ2-2, with 9 bases identical to TRBD1. CDR1 is SEHNR and CDR2 is FQNEAQ in the germline V gene (reference sequence). V dropped 5 bases and J dropped 6; count of bases not matched to a gene: 16. The length of the CDR3 is 18 residues. CDR3 sequence reads: CASSGGQGSRTQPGELFF. The CDR3 DNA reads as TGTGCCAGCAGCGGTGGACAGGGGAGCCGCACTCAACCCGGGGAGCTGTTTTTT. Filled out from reference TRBV7-9 and TRBJ2-2, the complete variable domain reads DTGVSQNPRHKITKRGQNVTFRCDPISEHNRLYWYRQTLGQGPEFLTYFQNEAQLEKSRLLSDRFSAERPKGSFSTLEIQRTEQGDSAMYLCASSGGQGSRTQPGELFFGEGSRLTVL.

This chain joins TRBV19 and TRBJ1-1; D is undetermined. V was pared by 3 bases and J by 10 bases, with 18 bases between. Per the germline V gene, CDR1 is LNHDA and CDR2 is SQIVND (reference sequence). There are 14 residues in the CDR3. Written as DNA, the CDR3 is TGTGCCAGTAGTATTAGCGAGACCTCCCTAGGAGCTTTCTTT. This translates into CASSISETSLGAFF.

The CDR3 coding sequence is TGTGCCTGGAGCGCAGGGCAAGAGACCCAGTACTTC. It specifies CAWSAGQETQYF. This rearrangement joins TRBV30 to TRBJ2-5; a possible D gene is TRBD1 (5 bases). Germline CDR1 and CDR2: GTSNPN and SVGIG (reference sequence). V was shortened by 3 bases and J by 2 bases, with 7 bases between the two germline ends. CDR3 length: 12 residues. Supplemented by reference TRBV30 and TRBJ2-5, the full variable domain reads SQTIHQWPATLVQPVGSPLSLECTVEGTSNPNLYWYRQAAGRGLQLLFYSVGIGQISSEVPQNLSASRPQDRQFILSSKKLLLSDSGFYLCAWSAGQETQYFGPGTRLLVL.

V usage is TRBV7-9 and J usage is TRBJ2-5, with D possibly matching TRBD2 (5 bases). The CDR3 contains 17 residues. Trimming removed 5 bases at V and 3 bases at J, with 22 bases between. From germline, CDR1 is SEHNR and CDR2 FQNEAQ (reference sequence). The CDR3 sequence: CASSPSALGAEEETQYF. In DNA form, the CDR3 reads TGTGCCAGCAGCCCAAGTGCTCTGGGAGCGGAGGAAGAGACCCAGTACTTC.

Only one count was recorded for this clonotype. The chain carries TRBV7-8 and TRBJ1-5; D unresolved. V was pared by 1 base and J by 0 bases, with 10 bases between. There are 16 residues in the CDR3. The germline V gene encodes CDR1 SGHVS and CDR2 FQNEAQ. CDR3 amino acids: CASSLVGSISNQPQHF. The CDR3 bases are TGTGCCAGCAGCTTAGTTGGGTCCATTAGCAATCAGCCCCAGCATTTT.